These 8 T cell receptor beta chains were sequenced from one sample in a study of PD-1 blockade in classical Hodgkin lymphoma. The assay was immunoSEQ multiplex PCR, and TCRdb's table has in-frame clones only and misses some. The table lists over 10,000 clones, about 88% of them singletons. The time point was: cycle 4 day 1 (C4D1), after less than seven weeks of nivolumab. Brentuximab vedotin exposure varied among the patients, all of whom had relapsed after autologous stem cell transplantation. By magnetic negative selection, CD4+ T cells were purified from thawed PBMCs. The sequenced sample was CD4+ T cells from blood, obtained before the fourth cycle of nivolumab. These receptors came from a human donor with classical Hodgkin lymphoma.

CDR3 in amino acids: CASRLSRGRTEAFF. The CDR3, as DNA: TGTGCCAGTAGGCTAAGTCGAGGGAGGACTGAAGCTTTCTTT. The genes are TRBV19 and TRBJ1-1; D is unresolved. Trimming left V 6 bases short and J 5 bases short, with 16 bases between. Germline lookup yields CDR1 LNHDA and CDR2 SQIVND (reference sequence). The CDR3 runs to 14 residues. Full variable domain (remainder filled in from reference TRBV19 and TRBJ1-1): DGGITQSPKYLFRKEGQNVTLSCEQNLNHDAMYWYRQDPGQGLRLIYYSQIVNDFQKGDIAEGYSVSREKKESFPLTVTSAQKNPTAFYLCASRLSRGRTEAFFGQGTRLTVV.

J is TRBJ2-7 and V is TRBV11-3, with unresolved D. Germline V CDR1 and CDR2: SGHNT, YENEEA. The CDR3 loop spans 11 amino acids. Trimming cost V 10 bases and J 1 base, with 8 bases left between them. CDR3 in amino acids: CAIPSSYEQYF. The CDR3 DNA is TGTGCCATTCCATCATCCTACGAGCAGTACTTC.

V and J are TRBV30 and TRBJ2-3, with D unresolved. Between the trimmed V and J ends, which lost 0 bases and 4 bases, there was a span of 5 bases. Germline V gene lookup returns CDR1 GTSNPN and CDR2 SVGIG (reference sequence). The CDR3 totals 12 residues. The CDR3, as DNA: TGTGCCTGGAGTGTTGGAGCAGATACGCAGTATTTT. Translating gives CAWSVGADTQYF. The variable domain in full, with the rest retrieved from reference TRBV30 and TRBJ2-3, is SQTIHQWPATLVQPVGSPLSLECTVEGTSNPNLYWYRQAAGRGLQLLFYSVGIGQISSEVPQNLSASRPQDRQFILSSKKLLLSDSGFYLCAWSVGADTQYFGPGTRLTVL.

This chain uses TRBV5-6 with TRBJ1-4; no clear D gene. From germline, CDR1 is SGHDT and CDR2 YYEEEE. The length of the CDR3 is 17 residues. Trimming left V 0 bases short and J 4 bases short, with 16 bases between. CDR3: CASSLVGGQAFNEKLFF. DNA for the CDR3: TGTGCCAGCAGCTTGGTAGGAGGGCAGGCCTTTAATGAAAAACTGTTTTTT. The variable domain in full, with the rest retrieved from reference TRBV5-6 and TRBJ1-4, is DAGVTQSPTHLIKTRGQQVTLRCSPKSGHDTVSWYQQALGQGPQFIFQYYEEEERQRGNFPDRFSGHQFPNYSSELNVNALLLGDSALYLCASSLVGGQAFNEKLFFGSGTQLSVL.

This chain connects TRBV4-1 to TRBJ2-2; D unclear. Germline V gene data show CDR1 as MGHRA and CDR2 as YSYEKL. V gave up 1 base and J gave up 7 bases, with 7 bases separating them. The CDR3 has 13 amino acids. CDR3 residues: CASSQVFVGELFF. DNA for the CDR3: TGCGCCAGCAGCCAAGTGTTTGTCGGGGAGCTGTTTTTT.

The V gene is TRBV28, the J gene TRBJ2-5, with TRBD1 matching over 7 bases. Unmatched junction bases numbered 8, after V lost 4 bases and J lost 0 bases. CDR3 size: 16 residues. The germline gives CDR1 MDHEN, CDR2 SYDVKM. CDR3 residues: CASSSAGTAYQETQYF. DNA of the CDR3: TGTGCCAGCAGTTCAGCCGGGACAGCGTACCAAGAGACCCAGTACTTC.

This chain uses TRBV28 with TRBJ2-7, with D maybe TRBD2 (7 bases). The CDR3 runs to 15 residues. CDR1 and CDR2 (germline): MDHEN, SYDVKM. The V and J ends lost 5 bases and 5 bases respectively, with 19 bases between them. The CDR3 sequence: CASSGGGLSPHEQYF. CDR3 DNA: TGTGCCAGCAGTGGGGGGGGGCTTTCTCCCCACGAGCAGTACTTC.

The CDR3 sequence is CASSNGQGTGYEQYF. The CDR3 DNA sequence: TGTGCCAGCAGCAACGGACAGGGGACTGGCTACGAGCAGTACTTC. The rearrangement joins TRBV11-1 to TRBJ2-7; TRBD1 agrees at 9 bases. Germline loops: CDR1 SGHAT, CDR2 FQDESV (reference sequence). Trimming removed 5 bases from V and 3 bases from J; junction bases left unmatched: 8. CDR3 size: 15 residues.